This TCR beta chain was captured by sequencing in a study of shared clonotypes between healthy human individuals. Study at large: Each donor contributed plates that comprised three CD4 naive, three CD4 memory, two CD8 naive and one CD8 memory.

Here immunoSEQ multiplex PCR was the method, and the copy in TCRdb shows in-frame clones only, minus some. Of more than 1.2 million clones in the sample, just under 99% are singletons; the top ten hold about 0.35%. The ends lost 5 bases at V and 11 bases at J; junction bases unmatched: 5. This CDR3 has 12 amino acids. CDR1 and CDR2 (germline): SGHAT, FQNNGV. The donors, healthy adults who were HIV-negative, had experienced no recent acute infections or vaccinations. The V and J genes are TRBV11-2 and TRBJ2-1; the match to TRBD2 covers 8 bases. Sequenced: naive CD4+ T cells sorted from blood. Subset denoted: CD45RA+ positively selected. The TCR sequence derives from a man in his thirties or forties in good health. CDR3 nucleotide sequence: TGTGCCAGCAGCAGAACTAGCGGTAAGCAGTTCTTC. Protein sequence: CASSRTSGKQFF.